The next 23 T cell receptor beta chains were all read from a single sample in a study of T cells in Graves' hyperthyroidism and ophthalmopathy (dated by TCRdb to the late 2010s). To prepare the library, multiplex PCR was applied. Sequencing was carried out with an Illumina HiSeq 2000. The TCR beta CDR3 regions were amplified from RNA transcripts. A first-round RT-PCR of the TCR CDR3 used the HTBI primer set with the Qiagen OneStep RT-PCR kit. Using fastp at Q25 and MiXCR, TCRdb reprocessed the public reads and kept productive beta chains. Every entry covers one CDR3 protein and lists the most common genes and DNA from its rows. For this sample the table gives 500,000 to 650,000 distinct CDR3 sequences, of which about 14% were detected only once. The ten largest clones take up around 13% of the sample. The sequencing sample was made of blood. These receptors originate from a woman aged 50 to 65 with Graves' ophthalmopathy.

This clonotype was found many times. The chain employs TRBV18 and TRBJ2-3; D perhaps matches TRBD1 (6 bases). The ends were cut back, 5 bases at V and 2 bases at J, with 14 bases in the middle. CDR1 is KGHSH, CDR2 LQKENI, per germline. The CDR3 is 15 residues long. CDR3 in DNA: TGTGCCAGCTCAACACAGGGTTTGCCCACAGATACGCAGTATTTT. Its translation: CASSTQGLPTDTQYF.

The chain uses TRBV4-1 and TRBJ2-1, with TRBD1 identical over 8 bases. The CDR3 consists of 14 residues. Per germline, CDR1 MGHRA and CDR2 YSYEKL. The V gene end was trimmed by 5 bases and the J gene end by 8 bases; junction bases not matched to a gene: 8. CDR3 bases: TGCGCCAGCAGCTGGACAGGGCAGGGGTATGAGCAGTTCTTC. Translation gives CASSWTGQGYEQFF.

This clonotype has ten or more counts. The genes are TRBV28 and TRBJ1-5; D unresolved. CDR1 and CDR2 from the germline V gene are MDHEN and SYDVKM. The CDR3 sequence is 13 residues long. V lost 5 bases and J 5 bases, leaving 10 bases between the germline ends. This chain's CDR3 is CASSRAAYQPQHF. The CDR3 DNA sequence: TGTGCCAGCAGTCGGGCGGCTTATCAGCCCCAGCATTTT. Filled out from reference TRBV28 and TRBJ1-5, the complete variable domain reads DVKVTQSSRYLVKRTGEKVFLECVQDMDHENMFWYRQDPGLGLRLIYFSYDVKMKEKGDIPEGYSVSREKKERFSLILESASTNQTSMYLCASSRAAYQPQHFGDGTRLSIL.

This clonotype was detected many times. This sequence joins TRBV7-2 and TRBJ2-7; D possibly matches TRBD1 or TRBD2 (6 bases each). CDR3 size: 14 residues. V was pared by 4 bases and J by 4 bases, with 14 bases between. Germline CDR1 is SGHTA and CDR2 is FQGNSA. The CDR3 sequence is CASSYGGSTYEQYF. The CDR3 region has the DNA TGTGCCAGCAGCTACGGGGGCTCGACATACGAGCAGTACTTC.

This clonotype came up many times. The chain employs TRBV13 and TRBJ2-5; D gene ambiguous. This CDR3 has 14 residues. Trimming removed 5 bases at V and 3 bases at J, with 13 bases between. Germline assignment: CDR1 PRHDT and CDR2 FYEKMQ (reference sequence). The CDR3 protein is CASSQMTQEETQYF. In nucleotides, the CDR3 is TGTGCCAGCAGCCAGATGACCCAGGAAGAGACCCAGTACTTC.

V usage is TRBV10-3 and J usage is TRBJ2-3; D tentatively fits TRBD1 or TRBD2 (5 bases each). The CDR3 runs 13 residues. Germline V gives CDR1 ENHRY, CDR2 SYGVKD. With 4 bases removed from V and 14 bases from J, the gap between germline ends came to 19 bases. CDR3 protein: CAISAGTGEVPYF. Written as DNA, the CDR3 is TGTGCCATCAGTGCCGGGACCGGTGAGGTTCCGTATTTT.

The table lists this clonotype with many counts. This rearrangement joins TRBV29-1 to TRBJ1-1; D uncertain. This CDR3 is 14 amino acids long. The germline gives CDR1 SQVTM, CDR2 ANQGSEA. The V and J ends lost 6 bases and 1 base respectively, with 15 bases between them. The CDR3 DNA sequence: TGCAGCGTAAACGGCCACCTAAAGAACACTGAAGCTTTCTTT. Protein sequence: CSVNGHLKNTEAFF.

This clonotype was detected ten times or more. This chain links TRBV28 with TRBJ1-5; D remains ambiguous. This CDR3 is built from 15 residues. Germline-derived CDR1 and CDR2 are MDHEN and SYDVKM. V lost 4 bases and J lost 2, with 12 bases in between. The CDR3 DNA is TGTGCCAGCAGTTCCGGAGGGCCTGGCAATCAGCCCCAGCATTTT. Its protein is CASSSGGPGNQPQHF.

This clonotype appeared a few times. Its ends do not fully match the called genes, so a read error is possible. The V gene is TRBV12-3 or TRBV12-4, the J gene TRBJ2-7; TRBD1 or TRBD2 may be the D gene (5 bases each). The CDR3 is 13 amino acids. CDR3 nucleotide sequence: TGTGCCGGCAGTTTCGGGACCGCCTACGAGCAGTACTTC. It codes for CAGSFGTAYEQYF.

This clonotype was recorded at least ten times. The V gene is TRBV3-1, the J gene TRBJ2-2; 15 bases agree with TRBD2. This CDR3 has 17 amino acids. Germline CDR1 and CDR2: LGHDT and YNNKEL (reference sequence). Trimming removed 3 bases from V and 4 bases from J; junction bases left unmatched: 3. In DNA, the CDR3 is TGTGCCAGCAGCCATGGACTAGCGGGAGGGGTCACCGGGGAGCTGTTTTTT. Translation: CASSHGLAGGVTGELFF. Drawing the rest from reference TRBV3-1 and TRBJ2-2, the complete variable domain is DTAVSQTPKYLVTQMGNDKSIKCEQNLGHDTMYWYKQDSKKFLKIMFSYNNKELIINETVPNRFSPKSPDKAHLNLHINSLELGDSAVYFCASSHGLAGGVTGELFFGEGSRLTVL.

This clonotype has at least ten counts. This chain connects TRBV20-1 to TRBJ1-2; D may be TRBD1 (6 bases). Germline assignment: CDR1 DFQATT and CDR2 SNEGSKA (reference sequence). The CDR3 has 16 residues. V lost 1 base and J lost 4, with 19 bases in between. DNA of the CDR3: TGCAGTGCTAGAGGGGGGGCCCTACAATTGATCTATGGCTACACCTTC. It codes for CSARGGALQLIYGYTF.

This clonotype has a count of ten or more. The chain has TRBV6-1 and TRBJ2-3; TRBD2 aligns across 8 bases. V lost 5 bases and J lost 6; bases outside the gene matches: 7. This CDR3 has 14 amino acids. The germline gives CDR1 MNHNS, CDR2 SASEGT. CDR3 sequence reads: CASSPGLVEDTQYF. In DNA form, the CDR3 reads TGTGCCAGCAGTCCGGGACTAGTGGAGGATACGCAGTATTTT.

This clonotype was recorded a few times. The chain joins TRBV6-5 to TRBJ1-1, with TRBD1 as a possible D gene (5 bases). Looked up from germline, CDR1 is MNHEY and CDR2 is SVGAGI. The V end lost 0 bases, the J end lost 4 bases, and 9 bases lay between the germline ends. The CDR3 totals 14 residues. The CDR3 here is CASSYSAGGTEAFF. CDR3 DNA: TGTGCCAGCAGTTACTCGGCCGGGGGCACTGAAGCTTTCTTT.

On this clonotype: This may be a read error: a much more frequent sequence differs by one nucleotide. The gene calls are TRBV7-2 and TRBJ2-7; 11 nucleotides line up with TRBD2. V lost 1 base to trimming and J lost 5 bases; unmatched junction nucleotides: 13. The CDR3 is 18 residues long. CDR1 and CDR2 from the germline V gene are SGHTA and FQGNSA. The CDR3 nucleotides read TGTGCCAGCAGCTTAGTGGGGACTAGCGGAAGCGTGCATCACGAGCAGTACTTC. The encoded protein is CASSLVGTSGSVHHEQYF.

Ten or more counts support this clonotype. The rearrangement uses TRBV28 and TRBJ2-3; 7 bases agree with TRBD2. The V segment lost 6 bases and the J segment 4 bases; nucleotides outside the gene matches: 10. The CDR3 runs to 15 residues. Per the germline V gene, CDR1 is MDHEN and CDR2 is SYDVKM. CDR3 coding DNA: TGTGCCAGCAGCACGAGCGGGACGCCCGCAGATACGCAGTATTTT. Translation: CASSTSGTPADTQYF.

This clonotype occurred many times. The V gene is TRBV20-1, the J gene TRBJ2-3, with D hard to call. V lost 0 bases, J lost 2 bases, and 12 bases lay in between. Germline CDR1 is DFQATT and CDR2 is SNEGSKA (reference sequence). The length of the CDR3 is 15 residues. The CDR3 here is CSARDLGSVTDTQYF. CDR3 in DNA: TGCAGTGCTAGAGATTTGGGCTCTGTCACAGATACGCAGTATTTT.

This chain uses TRBV30 with TRBJ2-1; 16 nucleotides align to TRBD2. CDR3 length: 20 amino acids. The junction had 10 bases not matched to a gene; V was cut back by 2 bases and J by 0 bases. Germline-derived CDR1 and CDR2 are GTSNPN and SVGIG (reference sequence). The CDR3 region is CAWSSGGLAGGPSSYNEQFF. The CDR3 DNA follows: TGTGCCTGGAGTTCTGGGGGACTAGCGGGAGGGCCGAGCTCCTACAATGAGCAGTTCTTC.

The table lists this clonotype with a few counts. J is TRBJ2-2 and V is TRBV6-5; D gene unclear. Germline V gene data show CDR1 as MNHEY and CDR2 as SVGAGI. The CDR3 totals 15 residues. Trimming stripped 0 bases from V and 1 base from J, with 6 bases between. The chain's CDR3 is CASSYSIGNTGELFF. The CDR3 DNA reads as TGTGCCAGCAGTTACTCTATTGGGAACACCGGGGAGCTGTTTTTT.

The rearrangement links TRBV6-2 or TRBV6-3 to TRBJ2-3, with D perhaps matching TRBD2 (6 bases). The CDR3 consists of 17 residues. The V end was cut by 6 bases, the J end by 2 bases, with 21 bases between. Germline values: CDR1 MNHEY, CDR2 SVGEGT. The chain's CDR3 is CASRGRGAGRYTDTQYF. CDR3 in DNA: TGTGCCAGCAGAGGAAGAGGGGCGGGAAGATACACAGATACGCAGTATTTT.

This clonotype occurred many times. The rearrangement uses TRBV7-9 and TRBJ1-1; D remains unclear. V was clipped by 0 bases and J by 4 bases, with 15 bases between them. Germline lookup yields CDR1 SEHNR and CDR2 FQNEAQ (reference sequence). This CDR3 region has 16 residues. The CDR3 bases are TGTGCCAGCAGCTTAGCGCTAGGCAGGACGAGCACTGAAGCTTTCTTT. Residues: CASSLALGRTSTEAFF. Together with reference TRBV7-9 and TRBJ1-1, the CDR3 gives the full variable domain: DTGVSQNPRHKITKRGQNVTFRCDPISEHNRLYWYRQTLGQGPEFLTYFQNEAQLEKSRLLSDRFSAERPKGSFSTLEIQRTEQGDSAMYLCASSLALGRTSTEAFFGQGTRLTVV.

This rearrangement joins TRBV7-6 to TRBJ2-1; 7 bases line up with TRBD2. The V gene end was trimmed by 0 bases and the J gene end by 2 bases; junction bases not matched to a gene: 4. The germline V gene has CDR1 SGHVS and CDR2 FNYEAQ. CDR3 size: 16 residues. In DNA form, the CDR3 reads TGTGCCAGCAGCTTAGCCGTGGCGGGAGCCTACAATGAGCAGTTCTTC. Protein product: CASSLAVAGAYNEQFF. Together with reference TRBV7-6 and TRBJ2-1, the CDR3 gives the full variable domain: GAGVSQSPRYKVTKRGQDVALRCDPISGHVSLYWYRQALGQGPEFLTYFNYEAQQDKSGLPNDRFSAERPEGSISTLTIQRTEQRDSAMYRCASSLAVAGAYNEQFFGPGTRLTVL.

This clonotype was seen only a few times. The chain recombines TRBV10-3 with TRBJ1-1, with 7 nucleotides matching TRBD1. Losses at the gene ends were 6 bases for V and 3 bases for J; bases not matched to a gene: 7. The germline V gene encodes CDR1 ENHRY and CDR2 SYGVKD. The CDR3 runs to 14 residues. CDR3 sequence: CAISDRDMDTEAFF. The CDR3 DNA reads TGTGCCATCAGCGACAGGGACATGGACACTGAAGCTTTCTTT.

Comment on this clonotype: This may be a read error, as it is one base from a much larger clone. The CDR3 does not close with the conserved phenylalanine or tryptophan, likely indicating a read error. The CDR3 sequence: CASSFGAGNTEAFL. DNA for the CDR3: TGTGCCAGCAGTTTCGGGGCGGGGAACACTGAAGCTTTCCTT. The chain has TRBV27 and TRBJ1-1; TRBD1 is a possible D gene (5 bases). Trimming pared 3 bases from V and 1 base from J, leaving 9 bases between. The germline V gene has CDR1 MNHEY and CDR2 SMNVEV (reference sequence). CDR3 length equals 14 residues.